The 21 T cell receptor beta chains given below trace back to one sample, sequenced in a study of T cell responses to AZD1222 COVID-19 vaccine. Assay: immunoSEQ multiplex PCR; the TCRdb copy retains only in-frame clones and omits some. The sample holds 80,000 to 95,000 clones, about nine tenths seen once. Sequencing was performed on peripheral blood, taken 28 days after the second AZD1222 dose. These TCRs come from an adult who received the AZD1222 COVID-19 vaccine.

This clone appeared once. This sequence joins TRBV30 and TRBJ1-3, with D uncertain. V gave up 4 bases and J gave up 0 bases, with 13 bases separating them. The germline V gene encodes CDR1 GTSNPN and CDR2 SVGIG (reference sequence). This CDR3 contains 15 residues. The CDR3 sequence: CAWKRRENSGNTIYF. As DNA, the CDR3 is TGTGCCTGGAAACGCCGGGAGAACTCTGGAAACACCATATATTTT.

The chain carries TRBV11-2 and TRBJ2-2, with D possibly TRBD2 on 5 matching bases. This CDR3 comprises 14 residues. Germline V gene data show CDR1 as SGHAT and CDR2 as FQNNGV. Trimming took 2 bases from V and 4 from J, leaving 8 bases between them. This chain's CDR3 is CASSLLAGTGELFF. The CDR3 DNA reads as TGTGCCAGCAGCTTACTAGCCGGCACCGGGGAGCTGTTTTTT.

The chain has TRBV7-2 and TRBJ1-2; 8 bases match TRBD1. J lost 5 bases, V lost 4 bases, and 12 bases had no gene match. The CDR3 has 16 residues. The germline V gene has CDR1 SGHTA and CDR2 FQGNSA. CDR3 loop: CASSSAGQGLKYGYTF. The CDR3 DNA follows: TGTGCCAGCAGCTCAGCTGGACAGGGCCTAAAATATGGCTACACCTTC.

The chain joins TRBV7-2 to TRBJ1-1, with TRBD1 identical over 8 bases. The V and J ends lost 1 base and 10 bases, in that order; junction bases with no gene match: 5. The CDR3 is made up of 13 amino acids. Germline V gives CDR1 SGHTA, CDR2 FQGNSA. CDR3 nucleotides: TGTGCCAGCAGCTTAGAAAAGGGGACAGGAGCTTTCTTT. It translates to CASSLEKGTGAFF.

This clone appeared a few times. The rearrangement joins TRBV30 to TRBJ1-5, with a tentative D call TRBD1 (5 bases). Germline V lookup: CDR1 GTSNPN, CDR2 SVGIG (reference sequence). Deletions cut 2 bases from V and 0 bases from J, with 14 bases between. The CDR3 loop spans 16 amino acids. CDR3: CAWSRAGTFSNQPQHF. The CDR3 DNA is TGTGCCTGGAGTAGGGCAGGGACTTTTAGCAATCAGCCCCAGCATTTT.

V and J are TRBV5-1 and TRBJ2-1; 7 nucleotides agree with TRBD1. Unmatched junction bases numbered 3, after V lost 2 bases and J lost 1 base. CDR1 is SGHRS, CDR2 YFSETQ, per germline. The CDR3 sequence is 15 residues long. CDR3 nucleotides: TGCGCCAGCAGCTTTTCGACAGGGTCCTACAATGAGCAGTTCTTC. Protein sequence: CASSFSTGSYNEQFF.

The chain combines TRBV3-1 (or the pseudogene TRBV3-2) with TRBJ1-2; 7 positions agree with TRBD1. The CDR3 spans 18 residues. J gave up 7 bases and V 2 bases, and 19 bases lay outside the gene matches. CDR1 LGHDT and CDR2 YNNKEL come from the germline V gene (reference sequence). CDR3: CASSQSHGVGQGGSGYTF. The CDR3, as DNA: TGTGCCAGCAGCCAAAGCCATGGGGTCGGGCAGGGGGGCTCTGGCTACACCTTC.

V gene TRBV6-5 combines with J gene TRBJ2-5, with 10 bases lining up with TRBD2. Germline CDR1 and CDR2: MNHEY and SVGAGI. The CDR3 spans 15 residues. J gave up 5 bases and V 4 bases, and 7 bases lay outside the gene matches. The CDR3: CASSLKRGGPETQYF. The CDR3 nucleotides read TGTGCCAGCAGTTTAAAGCGGGGGGGCCCGGAGACCCAGTACTTC.

In its sample, this clone was seen a few times. The CDR3 region is CASGSPGNTIYF. The CDR3 nucleotides are TGTGCCAGCGGATCTCCTGGAAACACCATATATTTT. This chain uses TRBV19 with TRBJ1-3; D ambiguous. CDR3 length: 12 residues. Germline values: CDR1 LNHDA, CDR2 SQIVND (reference sequence). V was pared by 9 bases and J by 2 bases, with 8 bases between. Using reference TRBV19 and TRBJ1-3 for the parts outside the CDR3, the full variable domain is DGGITQSPKYLFRKEGQNVTLSCEQNLNHDAMYWYRQDPGQGLRLIYYSQIVNDFQKGDIAEGYSVSREKKESFPLTVTSAQKNPTAFYLCASGSPGNTIYFGEGSWLTVV.

The chain combines TRBV27 with TRBJ1-4; TRBD1 matches at 11 bases. In germline, CDR1 is MNHEY, CDR2 SMNVEV (reference sequence). This CDR3 contains 14 residues. With V trimmed by 5 bases and J by 5 bases, 1 base remained unmatched. CDR3 loop: CASSRDRGNEKLFF. CDR3 bases: TGTGCCAGCAGTAGGGACAGGGGGAATGAAAAACTGTTTTTT.

V and J are TRBV6-6 and TRBJ2-5; 11 bases line up with TRBD2. Germline V gene data show CDR1 as MNHNY and CDR2 as SVGAGI (reference sequence). Trimming at V came to 5 bases and at J to 2 bases, leaving 13 bases not matched to a gene. The CDR3 extends over 18 amino acids. CDR3 protein: CASSLPPLAGAPQETQYF. The CDR3 DNA follows: TGTGCCAGCAGTCTTCCGCCACTAGCGGGGGCCCCTCAAGAGACCCAGTACTTC.

The genes are TRBV6-6 and TRBJ1-3; weak D call: TRBD1 (6 bases). With 2 bases removed from V and 4 bases from J, the gap between germline ends came to 15 bases. Germline values: CDR1 MNHNY, CDR2 SVGAGI (reference sequence). This CDR3 comprises 16 residues. The chain's CDR3 is CASSYDGRTVGNTIYF. CDR3 nucleotides: TGTGCCAGCAGTTACGATGGTAGGACAGTCGGAAACACCATATATTTT.

The chain is built from TRBV19 and TRBJ1-1; 9 bases map to TRBD1. Germline loops: CDR1 LNHDA, CDR2 SQIVND (reference sequence). This CDR3 contains 13 residues. The V segment lost 5 bases and the J segment 5 bases; nucleotides outside the gene matches: 3. The CDR3 bases are TGTGCCAGTAGTTGGGACAGGGAGACTGAAGCTTTCTTT. It translates to CASSWDRETEAFF.

The rearrangement links TRBV16 to TRBJ2-7, with 9 bases fitting TRBD2. With V trimmed by 2 bases and J by 6 bases, 5 bases remained unmatched. Germline V gives CDR1 KGHSY, CDR2 FQNENV. The CDR3 runs to 14 residues. CDR3 in amino acids: CASSQSAGGVEQYF. The CDR3 nucleotides read TGTGCCAGCAGCCAAAGTGCGGGAGGGGTCGAGCAGTACTTC.

The chain uses TRBV9 and TRBJ1-2; D ambiguous. V was clipped by 8 bases and J by 0 bases, with 17 bases between them. CDR3 length: 15 amino acids. Germline CDR1 and CDR2: SGDLS and YYNGEE. The CDR3 is CARSPRSASNYGYTF. In DNA form, the CDR3 reads TGTGCCAGATCCCCTCGGAGTGCATCTAACTATGGCTACACCTTC.

The chain combines TRBV27 with TRBJ1-2; TRBD1 matches at 9 bases. With V trimmed by 3 bases and J by 5 bases, 10 bases remained unmatched. Germline-derived CDR1 and CDR2 are MNHEY and SMNVEV (reference sequence). The CDR3 runs 16 residues. Here the CDR3 reads CASSLGQGSGPYGYTF. The CDR3 nucleotides read TGTGCCAGCAGTTTGGGACAGGGTTCTGGGCCTTATGGCTACACCTTC.

This clone was observed a few times. The gene calls are TRBV27 and TRBJ1-1; D is perhaps TRBD1 (5 bases). V dropped 3 bases and J dropped 10 bases, with 18 bases sitting between them. Germline values: CDR1 MNHEY, CDR2 SMNVEV (reference sequence). The length of the CDR3 is 14 residues. CDR3 DNA: TGTGCCAGCAGTTTTTCCCAACAGGTAAATACAGCTTTCTTT. As protein: CASSFSQQVNTAFF.

The sample holds one count of this clone. V is TRBV28 and J is TRBJ2-2; TRBD1 agrees at 9 bases. Per germline, CDR1 MDHEN and CDR2 SYDVKM. V shed 3 bases, J shed 3 bases, and the junction held 5 bases outside the gene matches. The CDR3 spans 16 residues. Written as DNA, the CDR3 is TGTGCCAGCAGTTTCTTACAGGGGGCGGACACCGGGGAGCTGTTTTTT. Residues: CASSFLQGADTGELFF.

The chain is built from TRBV6-5 and TRBJ2-4, with TRBD1 identical over 10 bases. The V and J ends lost 0 bases and 3 bases, in that order; junction bases with no gene match: 2. CDR1 and CDR2 from the germline V gene are MNHEY and SVGAGI. The CDR3 runs 16 residues. CDR3 in amino acids: CASSYSRDRGKNIQYF. The CDR3 nucleotides read TGTGCCAGCAGTTACTCGAGGGACAGGGGCAAAAACATTCAGTACTTC.

A single count supports this clone. The V call is TRBV19, the J call TRBJ1-5; 8 nucleotides align to TRBD1. The V gene end was trimmed by 5 bases and the J gene end by 1 base; junction bases not matched to a gene: 10. The V gene's germline CDR1 is LNHDA and CDR2 SQIVND (reference sequence). The CDR3 runs to 17 residues. The CDR3 sequence: CASSGYRGVGSNQPQHF. Here the CDR3 DNA reads TGTGCCAGTAGTGGATACAGGGGGGTGGGAAGCAATCAGCCCCAGCATTTT.

This clone occurred once. This chain links TRBV19 with TRBJ1-1; a weak D match, TRBD1 (5 bases). Germline V CDR1 and CDR2: LNHDA, SQIVND (reference sequence). CDR3 length: 13 amino acids. V was clipped by 5 bases and J by 1 base, with 8 bases between them. CDR3 in DNA: TGTGCCAGTAGTTGGAGGGGGAACACTGAAGCTTTCTTT. Translating gives CASSWRGNTEAFF.